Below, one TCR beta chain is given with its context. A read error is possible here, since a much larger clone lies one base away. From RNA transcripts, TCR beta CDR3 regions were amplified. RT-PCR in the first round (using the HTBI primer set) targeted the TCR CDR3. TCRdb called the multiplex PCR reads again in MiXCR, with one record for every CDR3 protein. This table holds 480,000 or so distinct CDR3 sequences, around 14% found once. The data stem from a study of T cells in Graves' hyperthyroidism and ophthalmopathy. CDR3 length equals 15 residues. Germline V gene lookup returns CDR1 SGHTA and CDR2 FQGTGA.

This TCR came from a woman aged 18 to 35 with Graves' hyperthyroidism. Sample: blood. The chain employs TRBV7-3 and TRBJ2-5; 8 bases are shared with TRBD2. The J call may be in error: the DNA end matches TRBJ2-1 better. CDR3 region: CASSRSGTAGETQFF. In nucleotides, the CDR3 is TGTGCCAGCAGCCGTAGCGGGACGGCGGGAGAGACCCAGTTCTTC.